This entry lists 20 T cell receptor beta chains sequenced from one sample in a study of T cell repertoires in cytomegalovirus infection. Each CDR3 protein gets one entry after TCRdb re-called the reads with MiXCR. The sample has about 310,000 distinct CDR3 sequences; roughly 16% are singletons. The specimen sequenced was PBMCs. These receptors were obtained from a human donor in good health (CMV status not recorded). Some clones in this sample may be carry-over from other donors' samples.

As for this clonotype: At one boundary the junction diverges from the germline segment, which might be a read error. This sequence joins TRBV6-4 and TRBJ1-2, with no clear D. Germline loops: CDR1 MRHNA, CDR2 SNTAGT. There are 16 residues in the CDR3. The CDR3 bases are TGTGCCAGCAGTGATACAAGCGAAGCCCCCTTCTATTGCTACACCTTC. Amino acids: CASSDTSEAPFYCYTF.

Only a few counts were recorded for this clonotype. The chain links TRBV5-1 to TRBJ1-1; possible D gene TRBD1, 6 bases. This CDR3 is built from 15 residues. Germline values: CDR1 SGHRS, CDR2 YFSETQ. V was clipped by 4 bases and J by 2 bases, with 15 bases between them. The CDR3 protein is CASSSRVGGNTEAFF. CDR3 DNA sequence: TGCGCCAGCAGCAGTCGTGTAGGGGGAAACACTGAAGCTTTCTTT.

This clonotype was observed at least ten times. The chain is built from TRBV5-4 and TRBJ2-1; the D is unclear. V lost 4 bases to trimming and J lost 0 bases, with 8 bases between them. CDR3 length: 14 amino acids. CDR1 and CDR2 from the germline V gene are SGHNT and YYREEE (reference sequence). The CDR3 sequence is CASSGGSSYNEQFF. The CDR3 DNA is TGTGCCAGCAGCGGTGGCTCCTCCTACAATGAGCAGTTCTTC.

This clonotype has more than one count but fewer than ten. The chain is built from TRBV7-2 and TRBJ2-3; no clear D. Germline CDR1 and CDR2: SGHTA and FQGNSA. There are 15 residues in the CDR3. The V end was cut by 6 bases, the J end by 0 bases, with 13 bases between. The CDR3 reads CASRPPGSSTDTQYF. The CDR3 DNA reads as TGTGCCAGCAGACCCCCAGGTTCAAGCACAGATACGCAGTATTTT.

This clonotype was detected ten times or more. V gene TRBV7-2 combines with J gene TRBJ2-6; D possibly corresponds to TRBD2 (6 bases). V was shortened by 5 bases and J by 2 bases, with 10 bases between the two germline ends. This CDR3 is built from 15 residues. Germline loops: CDR1 SGHTA, CDR2 FQGNSA. The CDR3 DNA reads TGTGCCAGCAGCCTGGGACTCCCTGGGGCCAACGTCCTGACTTTC. The encoded protein is CASSLGLPGANVLTF. Full variable domain (missing parts from reference TRBV7-2 and TRBJ2-6): GAGVSQSPSNKVTEKGKDVELRCDPISGHTALYWYRQSLGQGLEFLIYFQGNSAPDKSGLPSDRFSAERTGGSVSTLTIQRTQQEDSAVYLCASSLGLPGANVLTFGAGSRLTVL.

There are a few counts of this clonotype. The V and J genes are TRBV7-9 and TRBJ1-1, with D perhaps matching TRBD1 (6 bases). Trimming pared 4 bases from V and 0 bases from J, leaving 9 bases between. The CDR3 length is 14 residues. Per the germline V gene, CDR1 is SEHNR and CDR2 is FQNEAQ (reference sequence). In DNA form, the CDR3 reads TGTGCCAGCAGCTCACAGGGAGTGAACACTGAAGCTTTCTTT. Its translation: CASSSQGVNTEAFF.

This clonotype was seen many times. The chain recombines TRBV28 with TRBJ2-1, with D perhaps matching TRBD2 (5 bases). The CDR3 runs to 14 residues. CDR1 and CDR2 (germline): MDHEN, SYDVKM. Trimming pared 4 bases from V and 9 bases from J, leaving 16 bases between. CDR3 in DNA: TGTGCCAGCAGTTCTCCGTCCGTTCGGGGTGAGCAGTTCTTC. It yields the protein CASSSPSVRGEQFF.

This clonotype was counted many times. As DNA, the CDR3 is TGCGCCAGCAGCTACGGAGGGGTATCCTACAATGAGCAGTTCTTC. Residues: CASSYGGVSYNEQFF. This chain joins TRBV5-1 and TRBJ2-1; a weak D match, TRBD2 (6 bases). V lost 3 bases, J lost 1 base, and 11 bases lay in between. The CDR3 length is 15 residues. Germline loops: CDR1 SGHRS, CDR2 YFSETQ.

This sequence joins TRBV7-9 and TRBJ1-1; possibly TRBD1 for D (5 bases). The CDR3 is 12 residues long. Trimming removed 5 bases from V and 14 bases from J, with 18 bases in between. The germline V gene has CDR1 SEHNR and CDR2 FQNEAQ (reference sequence). CDR3 nucleotide sequence: TGTGCCAGCAGCCCAGGGATCCTTAGGGACTTCTTT. Amino acid sequence: CASSPGILRDFF. Based on the CDR3 plus reference TRBV7-9 and TRBJ1-1, the full variable domain is DTGVSQNPRHKITKRGQNVTFRCDPISEHNRLYWYRQTLGQGPEFLTYFQNEAQLEKSRLLSDRFSAERPKGSFSTLEIQRTEQGDSAMYLCASSPGILRDFFGQGTRLTVV.

At least ten counts were recorded for this clonotype. The chain recombines TRBV12-3 or TRBV12-4 with TRBJ1-4, with D hard to call. Trimming took 5 bases from V and 8 from J, leaving 9 bases between them. The CDR3 spans 12 residues. The CDR3 reads CASSTLREKLFF. CDR3 DNA: TGTGCCAGCAGTACGCTTCGGGAAAAACTGTTTTTT.

This clonotype was seen only a few times. The gene calls are TRBV12-3 or TRBV12-4 and TRBJ2-7; 9 positions agree with TRBD1. Losses at the gene ends were 3 bases for V and 3 bases for J; bases not matched to a gene: 9. There are 16 residues in the CDR3. The CDR3 protein is CASSFWSGQGSYEQYF. CDR3 sequence (DNA): TGTGCCAGCAGTTTCTGGTCGGGACAGGGAAGCTACGAGCAGTACTTC.

The gene calls are TRBV25-1 and TRBJ2-5; no clear D gene. Trimming shortened V by 6 bases and J by 5 bases, and 7 bases separated the two germline ends. CDR1 and CDR2 (germline): MGHDK, SYGVNS. This CDR3 spans 11 amino acids. The CDR3 DNA follows: TGTGCCAGCAGGCTCCGGGAGACCCAGTACTTC. Translation gives CASRLRETQYF.

This clonotype was counted many times. This rearrangement joins TRBV11-1 to TRBJ2-7; maybe TRBD1 (6 bases). Germline lookup yields CDR1 SGHAT and CDR2 FQDESV (reference sequence). Trimming cost V 3 bases and J 0 bases, with 12 bases left between them. The CDR3 extends over 15 amino acids. The CDR3 protein is CASSFLQGVSYEQYF. DNA for the CDR3: TGTGCCAGCAGCTTTCTACAGGGAGTCTCCTACGAGCAGTACTTC. The full variable domain, in which reference TRBV11-1 and TRBJ2-7 provide the parts outside the CDR3, is EAEVAQSPRYKITEKSQAVAFWCDPISGHATLYWYRQILGQGPELLVQFQDESVVDDSQLPKDRFSAERLKGVDSTLKIQPAELGDSAMYLCASSFLQGVSYEQYFGPGTRLTVT.

This clonotype was observed at least ten times. The rearrangement links TRBV10-3 to TRBJ2-1, with unresolved D. Per the germline V gene, CDR1 is ENHRY and CDR2 is SYGVKD. The length of the CDR3 is 14 residues. The V and J ends lost 0 bases and 7 bases respectively, with 10 bases between them. The CDR3 DNA is TGTGCCATCAGTGAGTCGGAGTATTGGAATGAGCAGTTCTTC. Its translation: CAISESEYWNEQFF.

The chain uses TRBV6-5 and TRBJ1-1, with unresolved D. This CDR3 spans 14 amino acids. Germline V gene data show CDR1 as MNHEY and CDR2 as SVGAGI. V shed 0 bases and J shed 0 bases, with 5 bases lying between them. CDR3 loop: CASSYSFVNTEAFF. For the CDR3, the DNA is TGTGCCAGCAGTTACTCGTTCGTGAACACTGAAGCTTTCTTT.

The genes are TRBV4-1 and TRBJ2-7, with D unresolved. Trimming removed 1 base from V and 2 bases from J, with 15 bases in between. Germline V CDR1 and CDR2: MGHRA, YSYEKL. The CDR3 is made up of 16 amino acids. The CDR3 region is CASSQGPGVGTYEQYF. The CDR3 coding sequence is TGCGCCAGCAGCCAAGGACCGGGCGTCGGAACCTACGAGCAGTACTTC.

This chain uses TRBV18 with TRBJ1-3; D may be TRBD1 (5 bases). Germline loops: CDR1 KGHSH, CDR2 LQKENI. V was pared by 3 bases and J by 2 bases, with 14 bases between. The CDR3 is 16 amino acids. Here the CDR3 reads CASSPSSGGTGNTIYF. DNA for the CDR3: TGTGCCAGCTCACCGTCCTCTGGGGGAACTGGAAACACCATATATTTT.

This clonotype was counted a few times. The chain has TRBV29-1 and TRBJ2-3, with 10 bases that match TRBD1. Per germline, CDR1 SQVTM and CDR2 ANQGSEA. The CDR3 is 15 residues long. Unmatched junction bases numbered 9, after V lost 7 bases and J lost 2 bases. The CDR3 DNA sequence: TGCAGCGCCACGGGACAGGGGCAGATCACAGATACGCAGTATTTT. Translating gives CSATGQGQITDTQYF.

V gene TRBV14 combines with J gene TRBJ1-1; tentatively, D is TRBD1 (6 bases). V was shortened by 3 bases and J by 6 bases, with 17 bases between the two germline ends. The CDR3 runs 15 residues. CDR1 and CDR2 (germline): SGHDN, FVKESK. CDR3 in amino acids: CASSQIPGGAPEAFF. Written as DNA, the CDR3 is TGTGCCAGCAGCCAGATCCCGGGGGGGGCACCTGAAGCTTTCTTT.

This clonotype has just a few counts. The chain has TRBV5-1 and TRBJ2-3; TRBD2 matches at 16 bases. Trimming took 4 bases from V and 2 from J; bases not matched to a gene: 10. The CDR3 covers 19 residues. In germline, CDR1 is SGHRS, CDR2 YFSETQ. In DNA form, the CDR3 reads TGCGCCAGCAGCCTACCGGGGACTAGCGGGGGGGCGTCCACAGATACGCAGTATTTT. This encodes CASSLPGTSGGASTDTQYF.